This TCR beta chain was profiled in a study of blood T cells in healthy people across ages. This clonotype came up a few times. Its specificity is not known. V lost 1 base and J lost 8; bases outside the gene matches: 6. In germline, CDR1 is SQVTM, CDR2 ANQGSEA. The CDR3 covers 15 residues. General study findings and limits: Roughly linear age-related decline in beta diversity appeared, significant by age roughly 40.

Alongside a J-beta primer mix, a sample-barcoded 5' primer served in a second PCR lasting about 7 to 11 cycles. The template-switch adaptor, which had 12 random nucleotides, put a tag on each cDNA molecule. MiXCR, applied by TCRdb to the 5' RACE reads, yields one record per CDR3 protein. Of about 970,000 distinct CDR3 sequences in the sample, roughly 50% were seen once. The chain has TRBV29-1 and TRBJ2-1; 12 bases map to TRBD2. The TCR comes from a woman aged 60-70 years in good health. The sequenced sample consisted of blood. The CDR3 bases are TGCAGCGTTGAAGGGATGACTAGCGGGAGCTATGAGCAGTTCTTC. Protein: CSVEGMTSGSYEQFF.